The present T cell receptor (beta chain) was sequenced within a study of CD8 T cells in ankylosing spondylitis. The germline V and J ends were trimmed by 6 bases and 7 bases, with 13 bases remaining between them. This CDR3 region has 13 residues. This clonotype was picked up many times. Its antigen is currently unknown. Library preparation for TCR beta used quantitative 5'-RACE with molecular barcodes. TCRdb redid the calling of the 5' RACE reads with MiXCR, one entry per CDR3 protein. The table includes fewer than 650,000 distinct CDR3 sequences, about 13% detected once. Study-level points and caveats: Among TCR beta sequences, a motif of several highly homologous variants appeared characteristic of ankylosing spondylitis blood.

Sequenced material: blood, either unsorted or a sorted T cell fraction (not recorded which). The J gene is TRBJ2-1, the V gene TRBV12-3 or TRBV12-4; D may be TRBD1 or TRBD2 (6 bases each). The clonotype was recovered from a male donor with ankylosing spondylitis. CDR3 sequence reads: CASRATGRNEQFF. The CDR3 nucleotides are TGTGCCAGCAGAGCCACAGGGAGGAATGAGCAGTTCTTC.